This T cell receptor (beta chain) was sequenced during a study of T cells expressing NK-cell markers (dated by TCRdb to the early 2020s). As for the study more broadly: Three sorted T-cell subsets (CD3+CD56+NKG2C+, CD3+CD56+NKG2C- and CD3+CD56-NKG2C+) from several donors had their TCR beta-chain repertoires profiled. Among the eight sequenced donors, seven were HCMV-seropositive and one was HCMV-seronegative. Illumina HiSeq 2000/2500, MiSeq or NextSeq was used to sequence libraries as 2 x 150 bp reads. All eight donors whose samples were sequenced were randomly selected healthy volunteers, three of them men and five women. Beyond this particular receptor, the publication reports: Whether the expanded NKG2C-expressing T cell clones were specific for HCMV antigens was left unclear. Those dominant clonotypes were again the most abundant among CD3+CD56-NKG2C+ cells in a few donors, at about 25-60.1%. For roughly six donors, the dominant CD3+CD56+NKG2C+ clonotypes were among the top 10 CD8+ clonotypes and accounted for about 1.0-8% of CD8+ T cells.

Looking up the germline V gene yields CDR1 MNHNS and CDR2 SASEGT. The CDR3 has 12 amino acids, counting the end cysteine and phenylalanine. No DNA is given. Sequencing used an Illumina HiSeq 2000. The TCR beta cDNA libraries were made using 5'RACE template switching, a step that added both a universal primer site and unique molecular identifiers. cDNA synthesis was primed from the TCR beta constant segment, followed by two successive PCR amplification steps. As for the original processing: MIGEC handled demultiplexing of the reads and grouping by UMI, while MiTCR was used to assemble and quantify clonotypes. Only TCR cDNA sequences supported by at least two reads were kept to exclude erroneous sequences. The tcR package was used for downstream repertoire analysis, and clonotypes were matched between fractions using CDR3 nucleotide sequence together with V segment. Antigen specificity was annotated against VDJdb with VDJmatch, allowing one amino acid substitution in CDR3. The reads went through TCRdb reprocessing, and each CDR3 protein sequence gets one entry with no DNA. For this entry, the V and J calls and clone size follow TCRdb and not the study's own pipeline. This sample's table contains about 460,000 distinct CDR3 sequences. The ten largest make up around 1.4% of the sample.

To determine HCMV serostatus, a commercial ELISA kit was used to detect HCMV-specific IgG in serum. Peripheral blood mononuclear cells were isolated from blood by Ficoll density gradient centrifugation. Concerning this clonotype itself: There is no known antigen for this receptor.

Rearrangement joined TRBV6-1 to TRBJ1-5; TCRdb's D call, TRBD1, is unchecked because there is no DNA. The sequenced sample was blood T cells: a sorted CD56 or NKG2C T cell subset, CD4+ or CD8+ T cells, or bulk PBMC T cells (not recorded which). This TCR derives from a woman in her fifties or sixties in good health. Donor details come from another sample of the same person, matched by shared clones. The CDR3 protein: CASSGFTGTQHF.